Detailed here is one TCR beta chain. Its antigen is still unknown. Patients were ineligible given autoimmune disease history or systemic immunosuppression. V dropped 0 bases and J dropped 6; count of bases not matched to a gene: 2. The CDR3 has 15 amino acids. CDR1 is LGHNA and CDR2 is YSLEER in the germline V gene. Clones were sequenced by immunoSEQ multiplex PCR, and TCRdb holds only the in-frame ones, with some missing. The data hold around 80,000 clones, with around 94% observed a single time. This sample is part of a study of OX40 agonist ivuxolimab in advanced cancers. As for the study in general: Ivuxolimab, an agonistic anti-OX40 (CD134) antibody, was given to patients. Findings of the study overall: Averaged across samples, CD8+ T cells carried more expanded clones than CD4+ did. There was clonal expansion of CD4+ and CD8+ blood T cells by week 6 at 0.1 to 3.0 mg/kg.

The chain couples TRBV4-3 to TRBJ2-7; 13 bases align to TRBD2. Here the sequenced sample was CD4+ or CD8+ T cells sorted from blood, taken in a trial of the OX40 agonist ivuxolimab. The sequence came from an adult with an advanced solid tumor such as melanoma, head and neck, liver or kidney cancer. CDR3 region: CASSQEGLAGSEQYF. In nucleotides, the CDR3 is TGCGCCAGCAGCCAAGAGGGACTAGCGGGGAGCGAGCAGTACTTC.